These 11 T cell receptor beta chains were all obtained from the same sample, sequenced in a study of T cells in localized non-small cell lung cancer. The table came from immunoSEQ multiplex PCR; TCRdb's copy has only in-frame clones and leaves some out. In the table there are tens of thousands of clones, around 90% of which are singletons. This specimen was peripheral blood, taken before any cancer treatment. Source of these receptors: a man aged 35 to 69 with stage I squamous cell lung carcinoma.

This clone has at least ten counts. The chain combines TRBV7-2 with TRBJ1-1; D unclear. The CDR3 covers 13 residues. V shed 1 base and J shed 1 base, with 4 bases lying between them. Germline loops: CDR1 SGHTA, CDR2 FQGNSA. CDR3: CASSLDQNTEAFF. The CDR3 DNA reads TGTGCCAGCAGCTTAGATCAGAACACTGAAGCTTTCTTT.

This clone was seen a few times. The chain uses TRBV19 and TRBJ1-1, with D perhaps matching TRBD1 (6 bases). The CDR3 is made up of 13 amino acids. The V end lost 5 bases, the J end lost 5 bases, and 12 bases lay between the germline ends. Germline V lookup: CDR1 LNHDA, CDR2 SQIVND (reference sequence). The CDR3 loop is CASSSNRVTEAFF. The CDR3 DNA follows: TGTGCCAGTAGTTCTAACAGGGTAACTGAAGCTTTCTTT. The complete variable domain, with remaining parts taken from reference TRBV19 and TRBJ1-1, reads DGGITQSPKYLFRKEGQNVTLSCEQNLNHDAMYWYRQDPGQGLRLIYYSQIVNDFQKGDIAEGYSVSREKKESFPLTVTSAQKNPTAFYLCASSSNRVTEAFFGQGTRLTVV.

The chain joins TRBV5-6 to TRBJ1-5; 9 bases map to TRBD1. The V segment lost 3 bases and the J segment 1 base; nucleotides outside the gene matches: 11. In germline, CDR1 is SGHDT, CDR2 YYEEEE. This CDR3 comprises 18 residues. The CDR3 DNA is TGTGCCAGCAGCTCAACAGGGGGCGGTTACGCCAGCAATCAGCCCCAGCATTTT. It codes for CASSSTGGGYASNQPQHF.

J is TRBJ2-3 and V is TRBV2; tentative D call: TRBD2 (5 bases). The CDR3 contains 17 residues. Per the germline V gene, CDR1 is SNHLY and CDR2 is FYNNEI. Deletions cut 6 bases from V and 9 bases from J, with 28 bases between. The CDR3 nucleotides are TGTGCCAGCAGGCCCGTTTTCCCCCGGGGTATCTCGTTGACGCAGTATTTT. Translated: CASRPVFPRGISLTQYF.

The chain uses TRBV5-4 and TRBJ2-7; 9 bases are a match to TRBD1. This CDR3 is 16 amino acids long. CDR1 is SGHNT and CDR2 is YYREEE in the germline V gene (reference sequence). The trim removed 4 bases at V and 2 bases at J, leaving 10 bases unmatched. CDR3 sequence: CASSPMTGTGPYEQYF. The DNA of the CDR3 is TGTGCCAGCAGCCCTATGACCGGGACAGGGCCCTACGAGCAGTACTTC.

The chain links TRBV4-1 to TRBJ1-5; no clear D gene. In germline, CDR1 is MGHRA, CDR2 YSYEKL. V lost 0 bases and J lost 9, with 3 bases in between. There are 11 residues in the CDR3. The CDR3 sequence is CASSQEVPQHF. DNA of the CDR3: TGCGCCAGCAGCCAAGAGGTGCCCCAGCATTTT.

The chain is built from TRBV5-1 and TRBJ2-1, with 8 bases matching TRBD1. The CDR3 has 15 residues. CDR1 is SGHRS and CDR2 is YFSETQ in the germline V gene. With 0 bases clipped from V and 4 bases from J, the junction kept 3 bases outside the gene matches. CDR3 sequence: CASSLGGTGYNEQFF. CDR3 DNA: TGCGCCAGCAGCTTGGGTGGGACAGGTTACAATGAGCAGTTCTTC.

The rearrangement uses TRBV4-1 and TRBJ2-2, with a tentative D call TRBD1 (6 bases). V shed 0 bases and J shed 3 bases, with 11 bases lying between them. The germline gives CDR1 MGHRA, CDR2 YSYEKL. This CDR3 region has 16 residues. In DNA form, the CDR3 reads TGCGCCAGCAGCCAAGATCGGACAGTACACACCGGGGAGCTGTTTTTT. Protein: CASSQDRTVHTGELFF.

The chain couples TRBV5-1 to TRBJ1-4; TRBD1 might be the D (6 bases). Trimming removed 4 bases at V and 5 bases at J, with 18 bases between. Germline loops: CDR1 SGHRS, CDR2 YFSETQ. The CDR3 consists of 16 residues. The CDR3 loop is CASSRDSQGPNEKLFF. CDR3 sequence (DNA): TGCGCCAGCAGCCGGGACTCACAGGGTCCGAATGAAAAACTGTTTTTT. Combining the CDR3 with reference TRBV5-1 and TRBJ1-4 gives the whole variable domain KAGVTQTPRYLIKTRGQQVTLSCSPISGHRSVSWYQQTPGQGLQFLFEYFSETQRNKGNFPGRFSGRQFSNSRSEMNVSTLELGDSALYLCASSRDSQGPNEKLFFGSGTQLSVL.

The rearrangement uses TRBV6-5 and TRBJ2-3; no definite D call. From germline, CDR1 is MNHEY and CDR2 SVGAGI. The CDR3 contains 15 residues. V lost 5 bases and J 1 base, leaving 13 bases between the germline ends. The CDR3 loop reads CASSANLIGTDTQYF. The CDR3 nucleotides read TGTGCCAGCAGTGCCAACCTGATTGGCACAGATACGCAGTATTTT.

The chain couples TRBV2 to TRBJ2-6, with no clear D. V was cut by 7 bases and J by 2 bases, with 9 bases left in between. The germline V gene has CDR1 SNHLY and CDR2 FYNNEI. The CDR3 contains 14 residues. CDR3: CASKQMTGANVLTF. DNA of the CDR3: TGTGCCAGCAAACAGATGACTGGGGCCAACGTCCTGACTTTC.